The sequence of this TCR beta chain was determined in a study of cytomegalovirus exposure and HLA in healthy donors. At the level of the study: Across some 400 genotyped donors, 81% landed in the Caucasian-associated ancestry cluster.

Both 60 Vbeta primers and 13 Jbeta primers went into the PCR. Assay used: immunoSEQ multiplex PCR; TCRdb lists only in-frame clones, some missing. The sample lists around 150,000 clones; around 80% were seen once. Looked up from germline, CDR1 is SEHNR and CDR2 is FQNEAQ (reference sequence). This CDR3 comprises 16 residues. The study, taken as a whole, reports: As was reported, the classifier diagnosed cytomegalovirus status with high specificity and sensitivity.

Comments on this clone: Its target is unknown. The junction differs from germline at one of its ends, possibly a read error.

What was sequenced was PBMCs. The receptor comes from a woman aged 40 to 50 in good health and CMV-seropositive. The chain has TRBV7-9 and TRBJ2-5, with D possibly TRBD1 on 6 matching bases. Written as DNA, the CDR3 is TGTGCCAGCAGCTCTCATTGGACAGCGACACAAGAGGCCCAGTACTTC. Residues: CASSSHWTATQEAQYF.